This T cell receptor (beta chain) was profiled in a study of cytomegalovirus exposure and HLA in healthy donors. Trimming removed 6 bases at V and 5 bases at J, with 11 bases between. CDR1 is SNHLY, CDR2 FYNNEI, per germline. The CDR3 length is 13 residues. PCR amplification relied on 60 Vbeta primers (plus 13 Jbeta primers). Sequencing used immunoSEQ multiplex PCR; TCRdb keeps in-frame clones, though not all of them. This table holds about 25,000 clones, approximately 79% found once. The gene calls are TRBV2 and TRBJ1-5; D not certain. The TCR was taken from a male donor in good health and CMV-seronegative. Sequencing was performed on PBMCs. DNA of the CDR3: TGTGCCAGCAGCGCAAAACACGATCAGCCCCAGCATTTT. It is translated as CASSAKHDQPQHF.